The rows below give T cell receptor beta chains drawn from one sample of a study of cytomegalovirus exposure and HLA in healthy donors. Sequencing was performed with immunoSEQ multiplex PCR; in TCRdb, only in-frame clones are kept and a portion is missing. The sample has fewer than 250,000 clones, around nine tenths seen once. The sample comprised PBMCs. Every receptor here comes from a man aged 18 to 30 in good health and CMV-seronegative. Each CDR3 is given without its conserved first and last residue. Clone size is shown for a subset of rows, as once, few, many or a class of expanded clone.

j_gene | v_gene | abundance | CDR3aa
TRBJ1-2 | TRBV29-1 | - | SVPGGSANYGYT
TRBJ2-1 | TRBV6-4 | many | ASRSGTSDNNEQF
TRBJ2-6 | TRBV11-2 | - | ASSSPRLRVGANVLT
TRBJ2-6 | TRBV5-4 | - | ASTRGGVGANVLT
TRBJ2-2 | TRBV7-9 | - | ASSLVGLGAGVRTGELF
TRBJ2-2 | TRBV18 | once | ASSPRDTGELF
TRBJ2-7 | TRBV6-1 | - | ASVPLGQSPYEQY
TRBJ1-1 | TRBV6-5 | - | ASSYGLESTEAF
TRBJ2-4 | TRBV25-1 | - | ASTVKKRGLGQNIQY
TRBJ1-2 | TRBV2 | - | ASKEDRVSAGYT
TRBJ2-7 | TRBV5-4 | - | ASSSGSLYEQY
TRBJ2-1 | TRBV5-1 | - | ASSQGTTGGYNEQF
TRBJ2-1 | TRBV28 | - | ASRTGPRRV
TRBJ2-1 | TRBV4-1 | - | ASSQDSGGPSYNEQF
TRBJ2-7 | TRBV28 | once | ASSFGRGDEQY
TRBJ1-5 | TRBV6-6 | once | ASSYSTGRNQPQH
TRBJ2-3 | TRBV27 | - | ASSSKPGTDTQY
TRBJ2-1 | TRBV7-2 | - | ASSLTGGSYNEQF
TRBJ1-1 | TRBV28 | - | ASSLGSPPEAF
TRBJ2-7 | TRBV28 | - | ASTPLSLAGEYRPQY
TRBJ2-7 | TRBV5-6 | - | ASSRGQGADEQY
TRBJ1-2 | TRBV28 | - | ASWDSGRGYGYT
TRBJ2-2 | TRBV7-9 | once | ASSSPKTVKQNTGELF
TRBJ1-4 | TRBV30 | - | AWRGAGATNEKLF
TRBJ2-7 | TRBV27 | once | ASSPRGATYEQY
TRBJ1-5 | TRBV2 | - | ASNSGGVSPQH
TRBJ1-4 | TRBV28 | - | ASSLTSGATNEKLF
TRBJ1-3 | TRBV6-1 | - | ASSERTVSGGNTIY
TRBJ1-6 | TRBV7-2 | - | ASSLTGVINSPLH
TRBJ2-2 | TRBV19 | - | ATKWEAGTGELF
TRBJ2-1 | TRBV30 | - | AWAWGTSGYNEQF
TRBJ2-2 | TRBV11-2 | - | ASSFRSATGELF
TRBJ1-2 | TRBV4-1 | - | ASSQDRRQGSGYT
TRBJ1-1 | TRBV12-5 | - | ASGLGEGKAF
TRBJ2-1 | TRBV18 | - | ASSPRLQGTLNEQF
TRBJ2-6 | TRBV19 | - | ASSALDRVGGANVLT
TRBJ2-5 | TRBV28 | - | ASRGDYETQY
TRBJ1-1 | TRBV5-4 | - | ASSLVSFRRMNTEAF
TRBJ1-3 | TRBV6-4 | - | ASSLRAWEGEGPRNTIY
TRBJ2-7 | TRBV27 | once | ASSLSGGGYEQY
TRBJ1-5 | TRBV4-2 | - | ASSQDDRGDQPQH
TRBJ2-1 | TRBV7-9 | - | ASSSFDSSYNEQF
TRBJ1-2 | TRBV5-5 | - | ASSLEGGAWSGDYGYT
TRBJ1-5 | TRBV28 | once | ASDRRPGGGPNQPQH
TRBJ2-2 | TRBV7-9 | - | ASSILRWTENTGELF
TRBJ2-5 | TRBV6-6 | - | ASTTRVRETQY
TRBJ2-5 | TRBV6-1 | - | ASEGYRGRGETQY
TRBJ2-1 | TRBV19 | - | ASGGNEQF
TRBJ1-1 | TRBV29-1 | few | SVGQARGEAF
TRBJ2-7 | TRBV15 | - | ATSKDRMGYEQY
TRBJ1-6 | TRBV6-5 | - | ASSTTSRVPLH